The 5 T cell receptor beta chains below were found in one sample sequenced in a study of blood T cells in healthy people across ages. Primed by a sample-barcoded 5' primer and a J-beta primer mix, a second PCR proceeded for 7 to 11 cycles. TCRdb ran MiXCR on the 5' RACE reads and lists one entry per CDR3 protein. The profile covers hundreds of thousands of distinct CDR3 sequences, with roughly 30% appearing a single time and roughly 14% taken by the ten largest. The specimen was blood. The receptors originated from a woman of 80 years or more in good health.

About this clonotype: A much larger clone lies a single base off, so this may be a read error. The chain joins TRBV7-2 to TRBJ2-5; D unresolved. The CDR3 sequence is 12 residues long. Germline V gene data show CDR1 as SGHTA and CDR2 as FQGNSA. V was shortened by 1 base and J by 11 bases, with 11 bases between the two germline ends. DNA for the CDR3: TGTGCCAGCAGCTTAGTTGCTATCGGGCAGTACTTC. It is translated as CASSLVAIGQYF.

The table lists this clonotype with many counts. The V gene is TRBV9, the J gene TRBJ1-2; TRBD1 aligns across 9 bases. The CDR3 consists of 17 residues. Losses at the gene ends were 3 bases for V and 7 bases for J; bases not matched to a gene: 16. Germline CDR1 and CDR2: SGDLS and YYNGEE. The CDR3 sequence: CASSARTAGTGLSGYTF. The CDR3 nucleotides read TGTGCCAGCAGCGCTAGGACGGCCGGGACAGGGTTGAGTGGCTACACCTTC.

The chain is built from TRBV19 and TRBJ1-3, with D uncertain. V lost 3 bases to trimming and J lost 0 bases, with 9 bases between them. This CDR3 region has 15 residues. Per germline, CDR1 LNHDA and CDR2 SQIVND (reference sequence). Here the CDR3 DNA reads TGTGCCAGTAGTATGGCGGATCTCTCTGGAAACACCATATATTTT. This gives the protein CASSMADLSGNTIYF.

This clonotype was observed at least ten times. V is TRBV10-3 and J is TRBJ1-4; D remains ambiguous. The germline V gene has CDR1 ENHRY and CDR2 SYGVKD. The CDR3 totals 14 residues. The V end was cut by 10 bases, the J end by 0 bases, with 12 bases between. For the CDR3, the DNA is TGTGCCACCAGACCTGAGGCAACTAATGAAAAACTGTTTTTT. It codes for CATRPEATNEKLFF.

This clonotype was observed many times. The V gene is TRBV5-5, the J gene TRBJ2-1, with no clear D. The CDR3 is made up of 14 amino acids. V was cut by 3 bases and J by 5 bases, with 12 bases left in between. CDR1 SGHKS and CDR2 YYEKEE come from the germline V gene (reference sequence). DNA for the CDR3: TGTGCCAGCAGCTCGACTGGATTTAACAATGAGCAGTTCTTC. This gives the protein CASSSTGFNNEQFF.